These T cell receptor beta chains were read from a single sample in a study of cytomegalovirus exposure and HLA in healthy donors. The method was immunoSEQ multiplex PCR; TCRdb's version includes in-frame clones alone and lacks a portion of them. The table shows 170,000 or so clones, with over 70% occurring only once. Sequenced input: PBMCs. These receptors were taken from a man aged 30-40 years in good health and CMV-seropositive. CDR3s include the opening cysteine and the closing phenylalanine or tryptophan. D genes are given only for firm matches. Clone size is shown for a subset of rows, as once, few, many or a class of expanded clone.

clone size: few; V gene: TRBV7-9; CDR3 length: 12; D gene: .; J gene: TRBJ1-2; CDR3 protein: CASSYNDYGYTF; CDR3 DNA: TGTGCCAGCAGCTACAATGACTATGGCTACACCTTC
clone size: few; V gene: TRBV7-9; CDR3 length: 16; D gene: TRBD1; J gene: TRBJ1-2; CDR3 protein: CASSLAGGQGSYGYTF; CDR3 DNA: TGTGCCAGCAGCTTAGCGGGGGGACAGGGGTCCTATGGCTACACCTTC
clone size: .; V gene: TRBV4-3; CDR3 length: 17; D gene: .; J gene: TRBJ1-1; CDR3 protein: CASSQDSDRISNTEAFF; CDR3 DNA: TGCGCCAGCAGCCAAGATAGCGACAGGATATCGAACACTGAAGCTTTCTTT
clone size: .; V gene: TRBV5-4; CDR3 length: 15; D gene: .; J gene: TRBJ1-3; CDR3 protein: CASSLAPLSGNTIYF; CDR3 DNA: TGTGCCAGCAGCTTGGCACCACTCTCTGGAAACACCATATATTTT
clone size: .; V gene: TRBV5-8; CDR3 length: 20; D gene: TRBD2; J gene: TRBJ2-1; CDR3 protein: CASSLVQTSGLVYSYNEQFF; CDR3 DNA: TGTGCCAGCAGCTTGGTCCAAACTAGCGGACTGGTTTACTCCTACAATGAGCAGTTCTTC
clone size: .; V gene: TRBV27; CDR3 length: 17; D gene: TRBD1; J gene: TRBJ1-1; CDR3 protein: CASSRGTGWESGAEAFF; CDR3 DNA: TGTGCCAGCAGCCGCGGGACAGGTTGGGAGTCCGGCGCTGAAGCTTTCTTT
clone size: .; V gene: TRBV5-1; CDR3 length: 14; D gene: .; J gene: TRBJ2-7; CDR3 protein: CASSFDGLGYEQYF; CDR3 DNA: TGCGCCAGCAGCTTCGACGGGTTGGGCTACGAGCAGTACTTC
clone size: .; V gene: TRBV27; CDR3 length: 13; D gene: .; J gene: TRBJ1-1; CDR3 protein: CASSSQPYTEAFF; CDR3 DNA: TGTGCCAGCAGTAGCCAACCCTACACTGAAGCTTTCTTT
clone size: once; V gene: TRBV5-1; CDR3 length: 16; D gene: .; J gene: TRBJ2-1; CDR3 protein: CASSRTTVSFYNEQFF; CDR3 DNA: TGCGCCAGCAGCAGGACGACAGTTTCCTTCTACAATGAGCAGTTCTTC
clone size: .; V gene: TRBV9; CDR3 length: 13; D gene: .; J gene: TRBJ2-7; CDR3 protein: CASSVAPTNEQYF; CDR3 DNA: TGTGCCAGCAGCGTAGCACCTACTAACGAGCAGTACTTC
clone size: .; V gene: TRBV5-4; CDR3 length: 16; D gene: TRBD1; J gene: TRBJ1-4; CDR3 protein: CASSLGQGATNEKLFF; CDR3 DNA: TGTGCCAGCAGCCTAGGACAGGGGGCGACTAATGAAAAACTGTTTTTT
clone size: .; V gene: TRBV6-1; CDR3 length: 15; D gene: TRBD1; J gene: TRBJ1-6; CDR3 protein: CASSEATTGNSPLHF; CDR3 DNA: TGTGCCAGCAGTGAAGCTACGACAGGGAACTCACCCCTCCACTTT
clone size: once; V gene: TRBV7-2; CDR3 length: 13; D gene: TRBD1; J gene: TRBJ2-7; CDR3 protein: CASSFRQGNEQYF; CDR3 DNA: TGTGCCAGCAGCTTCCGACAGGGAAACGAGCAGTACTTC
clone size: .; V gene: TRBV11-3; CDR3 length: 17; D gene: TRBD1; J gene: TRBJ1-1; CDR3 protein: CASSSWAHRGRYTEAFF; CDR3 DNA: TGTGCCAGCAGCTCTTGGGCCCACAGGGGGCGGTACACTGAAGCTTTCTTT
clone size: .; V gene: TRBV7-8; CDR3 length: 15; D gene: TRBD2; J gene: TRBJ2-7; CDR3 protein: CASSGTSGEIYEQYF; CDR3 DNA: TGTGCCAGCAGTGGGACTAGCGGGGAGATCTACGAGCAGTACTTC
clone size: .; V gene: TRBV2; CDR3 length: 15; D gene: TRBD1; J gene: TRBJ1-5; CDR3 protein: CASSKDRDGNQPQHF; CDR3 DNA: TGTGCCAGCAGTAAGGACAGGGACGGCAATCAGCCCCAGCATTTT
clone size: .; V gene: TRBV27; CDR3 length: 12; D gene: .; J gene: TRBJ2-2; CDR3 protein: CASRRATGELFF; CDR3 DNA: TGTGCCAGCAGACGCGCGACCGGGGAGCTGTTTTTT
clone size: few; V gene: TRBV2; CDR3 length: 13; D gene: TRBD2; J gene: TRBJ2-3; CDR3 protein: CASRTSGGDTQYF; CDR3 DNA: TGTGCCAGCAGGACTAGCGGCGGGGATACGCAGTATTTT
clone size: .; V gene: TRBV5-1; CDR3 length: 14; D gene: .; J gene: TRBJ2-3; CDR3 protein: CASSLGGFPDTQYF; CDR3 DNA: TGCGCCAGCAGCTTGGGCGGGTTTCCTGATACGCAGTATTTT
clone size: .; V gene: TRBV6-1; CDR3 length: 14; D gene: .; J gene: TRBJ2-7; CDR3 protein: CASRGELAFLEQCF; CDR3 DNA: TGTGCCAGCAGGGGAGAACTAGCCTTCCTCGAGCAGTGCTTC
clone size: .; V gene: TRBV25-1; CDR3 length: 14; D gene: .; J gene: TRBJ1-4; CDR3 protein: CASSTREVDEKLFF; CDR3 DNA: TGTGCCAGCAGCACGAGGGAGGTCGATGAAAAACTGTTTTTT
clone size: .; V gene: TRBV20-1; CDR3 length: 11; D gene: .; J gene: TRBJ1-1; CDR3 protein: CSASGGTEAFF; CDR3 DNA: TGCAGTGCTAGCGGTGGTACTGAAGCTTTCTTT
clone size: .; V gene: TRBV6-5; CDR3 length: 15; D gene: TRBD2; J gene: TRBJ2-3; CDR3 protein: CATKIGTSGAYTQYF; CDR3 DNA: TGTGCCACCAAAATAGGGACTAGCGGGGCTTATACGCAGTATTTT
clone size: .; V gene: TRBV7-8; CDR3 length: 15; D gene: .; J gene: TRBJ2-5; CDR3 protein: CASSFYFPGEETQYF; CDR3 DNA: TGTGCCAGCAGCTTCTATTTCCCCGGGGAAGAGACCCAGTACTTC
clone size: .; V gene: TRBV2; CDR3 length: 16; D gene: TRBD2; J gene: TRBJ2-5; CDR3 protein: CASTLRLAGAEETQYF; CDR3 DNA: TGTGCCAGCACCCTAAGACTAGCGGGAGCTGAAGAGACCCAGTACTTC
clone size: .; V gene: TRBV7-2; CDR3 length: 15; D gene: TRBD1; J gene: TRBJ2-5; CDR3 protein: CASSLVRGLQETQYF; CDR3 DNA: TGTGCCAGCAGCTTAGTAAGGGGGCTACAAGAGACCCAGTACTTC
clone size: .; V gene: TRBV2; CDR3 length: 15; D gene: TRBD2; J gene: TRBJ2-1; CDR3 protein: CASRATSGGFNEQFF; CDR3 DNA: TGTGCCAGCAGAGCTACTAGCGGGGGCTTCAATGAGCAGTTCTTC
clone size: .; V gene: TRBV9; CDR3 length: 15; D gene: TRBD1; J gene: TRBJ2-3; CDR3 protein: CASSVVTGSTDTQYF; CDR3 DNA: TGTGCCAGCAGCGTAGTGACAGGGAGCACAGATACGCAGTATTTT
clone size: .; V gene: TRBV5-6; CDR3 length: 12; D gene: .; J gene: TRBJ2-3; CDR3 protein: CASSFIADTQYF; CDR3 DNA: TGTGCCAGCAGCTTTATTGCAGATACGCAGTATTTT
clone size: few; V gene: TRBV7-2; CDR3 length: 13; D gene: TRBD1; J gene: TRBJ1-1; CDR3 protein: CASRQGARTEAFF; CDR3 DNA: TGTGCCAGCAGACAGGGGGCGCGGACTGAAGCTTTCTTT
clone size: .; V gene: TRBV7-2; CDR3 length: 15; D gene: TRBD1; J gene: TRBJ2-3; CDR3 protein: CASSADRGSTDTQYF; CDR3 DNA: TGTGCCAGCAGCGCGGACAGGGGAAGCACAGATACGCAGTATTTT
clone size: .; V gene: TRBV2; CDR3 length: 15; D gene: TRBD1; J gene: TRBJ2-5; CDR3 protein: CASSGEGTGQETQYF; CDR3 DNA: TGTGCCAGCAGTGGAGAGGGGACAGGGCAAGAGACCCAGTACTTC
clone size: once; V gene: TRBV5-1; CDR3 length: 12; D gene: TRBD1; J gene: TRBJ2-3; CDR3 protein: CASSQGSDTQYF; CDR3 DNA: TGCGCCAGTTCACAGGGGTCAGATACGCAGTATTTT
clone size: .; V gene: TRBV5-8; CDR3 length: 17; D gene: TRBD2; J gene: TRBJ2-5; CDR3 protein: CASSKGLAGGTGETQYF; CDR3 DNA: TGTGCCAGCAGCAAGGGACTAGCGGGGGGCACTGGAGAGACCCAGTACTTC
clone size: few; V gene: TRBV19; CDR3 length: 17; D gene: .; J gene: TRBJ1-1; CDR3 protein: CASSTQDLREWNTEAFF; CDR3 DNA: TGTGCCAGTAGTACTCAGGACTTGCGGGAGTGGAACACTGAAGCTTTCTTT
clone size: .; V gene: TRBV28; CDR3 length: 11; D gene: .; J gene: TRBJ2-1; CDR3 protein: CASSSPGEQFF; CDR3 DNA: TGTGCCAGCAGTTCCCCAGGGGAGCAGTTCTTC
clone size: .; V gene: TRBV29-1; CDR3 length: 13; D gene: TRBD1; J gene: TRBJ1-2; CDR3 protein: CSVGDRSNYGYTF; CDR3 DNA: TGCAGCGTCGGGGACAGGTCGAACTATGGCTACACCTTC
clone size: .; V gene: TRBV27; CDR3 length: 13; D gene: .; J gene: TRBJ2-1; CDR3 protein: CASSLISANEQFF; CDR3 DNA: TGTGCCAGCAGTCTTATTAGCGCCAATGAGCAGTTCTTC
clone size: .; V gene: TRBV19; CDR3 length: 17; D gene: .; J gene: TRBJ1-2; CDR3 protein: CASSLDNRLPSPAGYTF; CDR3 DNA: TGTGCCAGTAGCCTGGACAATCGCTTGCCATCGCCGGCTGGCTACACCTTC
clone size: .; V gene: TRBV29-1; CDR3 length: 12; D gene: .; J gene: TRBJ2-1; CDR3 protein: CSVVFMGDTEFF; CDR3 DNA: TGCAGCGTTGTCTTTATGGGAGACACCGAGTTCTTC
clone size: .; V gene: TRBV7-2; CDR3 length: 15; D gene: .; J gene: TRBJ2-6; CDR3 protein: CASSLDRVGANVLTF; CDR3 DNA: TGTGCCAGCAGCTTAGACAGGGTCGGGGCCAACGTCCTGACTTTC
clone size: .; V gene: TRBV6-1; CDR3 length: 15; D gene: TRBD1; J gene: TRBJ1-2; CDR3 protein: CASSADRGRVDGYTF; CDR3 DNA: TGTGCCAGCAGTGCCGACAGGGGGCGAGTGGATGGCTACACCTTC
clone size: once; V gene: TRBV5-1; CDR3 length: 16; D gene: .; J gene: TRBJ1-1; CDR3 protein: CASSLDPRGASTEAFF; CDR3 DNA: TGCGCCAGCAGCTTGGATCCCCGGGGGGCGAGCACTGAAGCTTTCTTT
clone size: .; V gene: TRBV27; CDR3 length: 14; D gene: TRBD2; J gene: TRBJ2-1; CDR3 protein: CASSLAGVNILQFF; CDR3 DNA: TGTGCCAGCAGTTTAGCGGGGGTTAACATCTTACAGTTCTTC
clone size: .; V gene: TRBV7-9; CDR3 length: 16; D gene: .; J gene: TRBJ1-3; CDR3 protein: CASSSRGLEAGNTIYF; CDR3 DNA: TGTGCCAGCAGCTCCAGGGGCCTAGAAGCTGGAAACACCATATATTTT
clone size: .; V gene: TRBV19; CDR3 length: 16; D gene: TRBD2; J gene: TRBJ2-3; CDR3 protein: CASSHLAGGLADTQYF; CDR3 DNA: TGTGCCAGTAGCCATCTAGCGGGGGGGCTCGCAGATACGCAGTATTTT